This TCR beta chain was documented in a study of OX40 agonist ivuxolimab in advanced cancers. This clone was seen only once. Germline CDR1 is MNHEY and CDR2 is SMNVEV (reference sequence). This CDR3 has 15 amino acids. After removal of 10 bases from V and 7 bases from J, the junction contained 15 bases not matched to a gene. Sequenced by immunoSEQ multiplex PCR; TCRdb stores in-frame clones only, minus some. In the table there are 60,000 or so clones, approximately 92% of which are singletons. The J gene is TRBJ2-7, the V gene TRBV27; 11 bases fit TRBD2. The TCR originated in an adult with an advanced solid tumor such as melanoma, head and neck, liver or kidney cancer. The input for sequencing was CD4+ or CD8+ T cells sorted from blood, taken in a trial of the OX40 agonist ivuxolimab. CDR3 amino acids: CATSDSWGLAEEQYF. DNA for the CDR3: TGTGCCACGTCAGATTCGTGGGGACTAGCGGAAGAGCAGTACTTC.